This T cell receptor beta chain derives from a study of shared clonotypes between healthy human individuals. Sequencing was performed with immunoSEQ multiplex PCR; in TCRdb, only in-frame clones are kept and a portion is missing. The top ten hold around 0.37% of the sample, which has about 2.4 million clones, 80% to 95% seen once. This CDR3 region has 16 residues. CDR1 is SEHNR and CDR2 is FQNEAQ in the germline V gene (reference sequence). The V end was cut by 3 bases, the J end by 6 bases, with 17 bases between. This clone was detected only a few times. Specimen: naive CD4+ T cells from PBMCs. Subset denoted: CD45RA+ positively selected. The receptor comes from a man aged 18 to 35 in good health. Some clones in this sample may be carry-over from other donors' samples. The V and J genes are TRBV7-9 and TRBJ1-4, with D unclear. This chain's CDR3 is CASSFILGAAHEKLFF. In DNA, the CDR3 is TGTGCCAGCAGCTTCATTTTGGGCGCAGCACATGAAAAACTGTTTTTT.